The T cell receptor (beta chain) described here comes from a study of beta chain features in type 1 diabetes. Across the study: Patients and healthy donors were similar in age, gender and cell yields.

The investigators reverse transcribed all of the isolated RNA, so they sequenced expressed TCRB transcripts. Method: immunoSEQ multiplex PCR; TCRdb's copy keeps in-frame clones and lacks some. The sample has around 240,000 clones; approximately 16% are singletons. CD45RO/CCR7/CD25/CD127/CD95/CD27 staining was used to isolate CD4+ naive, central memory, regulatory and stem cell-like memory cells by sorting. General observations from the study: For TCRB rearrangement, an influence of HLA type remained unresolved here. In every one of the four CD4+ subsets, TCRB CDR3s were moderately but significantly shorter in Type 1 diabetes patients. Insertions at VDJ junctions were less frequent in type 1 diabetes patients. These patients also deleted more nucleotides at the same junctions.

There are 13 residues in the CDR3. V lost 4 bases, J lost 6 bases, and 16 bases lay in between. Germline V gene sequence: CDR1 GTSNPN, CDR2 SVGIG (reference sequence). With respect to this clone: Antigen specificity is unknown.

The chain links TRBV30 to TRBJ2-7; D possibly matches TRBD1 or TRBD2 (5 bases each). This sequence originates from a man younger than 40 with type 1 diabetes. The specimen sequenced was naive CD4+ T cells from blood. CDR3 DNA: TGTGCCTGGAACGGGGCATCTACGGGCGAGCAGTACTTC. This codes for CAWNGASTGEQYF. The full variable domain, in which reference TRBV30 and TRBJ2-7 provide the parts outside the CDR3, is SQTIHQWPATLVQPVGSPLSLECTVEGTSNPNLYWYRQAAGRGLQLLFYSVGIGQISSEVPQNLSASRPQDRQFILSSKKLLLSDSGFYLCAWNGASTGEQYFGPGTRLTVT.